This T cell receptor beta chain was identified during a study of blood T cells in healthy people across ages. The J segment lost 0 bases and the V segment lost 2 bases, leaving 5 bases of the junction unmatched. The CDR3 runs 16 residues. The germline CDR1 and CDR2 sequences are MRHNA and SNTAGT. Next came a second PCR, run for about 7 to 12 cycles, which used a sample-barcoded 5' primer along with a J-beta primer mix. TCRdb called the 5' RACE reads again in MiXCR, with one record for every CDR3 protein. This sample yields roughly 800,000 distinct CDR3 sequences, of which around 36% are seen a single time; approximately 13% belongs to the top ten.

The sequence was collected from a man between 18 and 29 years old in good health. Sequenced material: blood. This chain links TRBV6-4 with TRBJ2-3, with 7 bases aligning to TRBD1. CDR3 sequence reads: CASSDGAGGSTDTQYF. The CDR3 DNA follows: TGTGCCAGCAGTGACGGGGCAGGGGGTAGCACAGATACGCAGTATTTT.